This is a list of T cell receptor beta chains from one sample in a study of blood T cell repertoires in COVID-19. Data came from immunoSEQ multiplex PCR; TCRdb stores just in-frame clones and leaves some out. The sample shows under 200,000 clones, roughly 81% of them seen only once. The sequencing input was peripheral blood. Receptors were obtained from a woman aged 80 or over with acute or convalescent COVID-19. Each CDR3 is given with its conserved first and last residue. The order of the fields is J gene, clone size, V gene, D gene, CDR3 protein, CDR3 DNA. The D gene is left open where the match is weak. Expanded clones get a size class; other rows say once, few or many, or leave the size out.

>TRBJ1-2|NA|TRBV27|TRBD1
CASTEKGALPYGYTF
TGTGCCAGCACAGAAAAGGGGGCGCTCCCCTATGGCTACACCTTC
>TRBJ1-6|NA|TRBV28|NA
CASRIQGASYNSPLHF
TGTGCCAGCAGGATACAGGGCGCCTCCTATAATTCACCCCTCCACTTT
>TRBJ1-3|NA|TRBV15|NA
CATSNAGNSGNTIYF
TGTGCCACCAGCAATGCGGGCAACTCTGGAAACACCATATATTTT
>TRBJ1-2|NA|TRBV6-2/TRBV6-3|NA
CASSYPVLAGGYTF
TGTGCCAGCAGTTACCCCGTCCTTGCAGGTGGCTACACCTTC
>TRBJ1-6|NA|TRBV6-5|NA
CASSYEQTINSPLHF
TGTGCCAGCAGTTACGAACAGACTATAAATTCACCCCTCCACTTT
>TRBJ1-5|NA|TRBV19|TRBD1
CASGTGHQPQHF
TGTGCCAGCGGGACAGGACATCAGCCCCAGCATTTT
>TRBJ1-3|NA|TRBV5-6|NA
CASSLTGRVGNTIYF
TGTGCCAGCAGCCTGACCGGTCGGGTCGGAAACACCATATATTTT
>TRBJ2-4|NA|TRBV7-9|TRBD1
CASRPGSRGLGWVIQYF
TGTGCCAGCAGGCCCGGGAGCAGGGGGCTCGGGTGGGTCATTCAGTACTTC
>TRBJ1-2|NA|TRBV6-6|NA
CASRSGHYGYTF
TGTGCCAGCAGGAGCGGGCACTATGGCTACACCTTC
>TRBJ2-7|NA|TRBV28|NA
CASSSFYEQYF
TGTGCCAGCAGTTCGTTCTACGAGCAGTACTTC
>TRBJ1-1|NA|TRBV5-6|TRBD1
CASSPRTGAGTEAFF
TGTGCCAGCAGCCCACGGACAGGGGCGGGCACTGAAGCTTTCTTT
>TRBJ2-7|NA|TRBV5-1|TRBD1
CASSPRDRAGEQYF
TGCGCCAGCAGCCCGCGGGACAGGGCTGGCGAGCAGTACTTC
>TRBJ1-5|NA|TRBV7-2|NA
CASSTIGNQPQHF
TGTGCCAGCAGCACTATAGGCAATCAGCCCCAGCATTTT
>TRBJ2-1|NA|TRBV5-6|NA
CASSLYDRSVDEQFF
TGTGCCAGCAGCTTGTATGACAGGAGTGTCGATGAGCAGTTCTTC
>TRBJ2-1|NA|TRBV5-1|TRBD2
CASSLATSGIEQFF
TGCGCCAGCAGCTTGGCGACTAGCGGAATTGAGCAGTTCTTC
>TRBJ1-5|NA|TRBV19|NA
CASSSEAPWAGSNQPQHF
TGTGCCAGTAGTTCTGAAGCCCCTTGGGCGGGCAGCAATCAGCCCCAGCATTTT
>TRBJ2-6|once|TRBV12-3/TRBV12-4|NA
CASSLRGANVLTF
TGTGCCAGCAGTTTACGGGGGGCCAACGTCCTGACTTTC
>TRBJ2-6|NA|TRBV19|NA
CASSTRQGSGANVLTF
TGTGCCAGTAGTACCCGTCAGGGATCTGGGGCCAACGTCCTGACTTTC
>TRBJ2-7|once|TRBV6-6|NA
CASRAGSYEQHF
TGTGCCAGCAGGGCAGGCTCCTACGAGCAGCACTTC
>TRBJ1-1|NA|TRBV19|NA
CASTELPNTEAFF
TGTGCCAGTACGGAGCTGCCGAACACTGAAGCTTTCTTT
>TRBJ1-4|NA|TRBV7-9|NA
CASSPSGTPNEKLFF
TGTGCCAGCAGCCCGTCCGGGACTCCTAATGAAAAACTGTTTTTT
>TRBJ2-5|few|TRBV28|TRBD1
CASSAPGQGWETQYF
TGTGCCAGCAGTGCACCGGGACAGGGGTGGGAGACCCAGTACTTC
>TRBJ2-1|NA|TRBV7-3|TRBD2
CASSSDGGRMGEQFF
TGTGCCAGCAGCTCCGATGGCGGGAGGATGGGTGAGCAGTTCTTC
>TRBJ2-1|once|TRBV15|TRBD2
CATSSESGGSARLQQFF
TGTGCCACCAGCAGTGAATCGGGAGGGTCGGCCCGTTTGCAGCAGTTCTTC
>TRBJ2-2|NA|TRBV7-2|TRBD2
CASSFRLASGTGELFF
TGTGCCAGCAGCTTCCGACTAGCTTCGGGCACCGGGGAGCTGTTTTTT
>TRBJ2-1|NA|TRBV18|TRBD1
CASSPIGTGGLNEQFF
TGTGCCAGCTCACCAATCGGGACAGGGGGCTTGAATGAGCAGTTCTTC
>TRBJ2-7|NA|TRBV5-1|TRBD2
CASSKSREGASAYSYEQYF
TGCGCCAGCAGCAAGAGTCGGGAGGGAGCTAGCGCATACTCCTACGAGCAGTACTTC
>TRBJ1-4|NA|TRBV20-1|TRBD1
CSAIDRGNEKLFF
TGCAGTGCTATTGACAGGGGTAATGAAAAACTGTTTTTT
>TRBJ1-6|NA|TRBV20-1|NA
CSASLVPGVSPLHF
TGCAGTGCTAGTTTGGTCCCGGGAGTTTCACCCCTCCACTTT
>TRBJ1-2|NA|TRBV4-1|NA
CASSQEGANVYGYTF
TGCGCCAGCAGCCAAGAAGGGGCCAACGTCTATGGCTACACCTTC
>TRBJ2-1|NA|TRBV7-2|NA
CASSLGLINNEQFF
TGTGCCAGCAGCTTAGGACTAATTAACAATGAGCAGTTCTTC
>TRBJ1-5|NA|TRBV6-5|NA
CASSSSLAGKPQHF
TGTGCCAGCAGTTCCTCTCTCGCGGGGAAGCCCCAGCATTTT
>TRBJ1-6|NA|TRBV5-1|TRBD1
CASSIGSQGLGSPLHF
TGCGCCAGCAGCATCGGCTCACAGGGGTTAGGTTCACCCCTCCACTTT
>TRBJ2-3|NA|TRBV30|TRBD2
CAWREPRTSSTDTQYF
TGTGCCTGGAGGGAACCCAGGACTAGCAGCACAGATACGCAGTATTTT
>TRBJ2-1|NA|TRBV19|TRBD2
CASSAGTRTGEQFF
TGTGCCAGTAGTGCGGGGACTAGGACTGGGGAGCAGTTCTTC
>TRBJ2-1|NA|TRBV29-1|TRBD2
CSVGAGGTSSYNEQFF
TGCAGCGTTGGGGCGGGAGGGACTTCCTCCTACAATGAGCAGTTCTTC
>TRBJ1-5|NA|TRBV19|TRBD1
CASTPLDRGPLNQPQHF
TGTGCCAGTACCCCCCTTGACAGGGGGCCCCTAAATCAGCCCCAGCATTTT
>TRBJ2-2|NA|TRBV5-4|NA
CASQGQNTGELFF
TGTGCCAGCCAGGGGCAGAACACCGGGGAGCTGTTTTTT
>TRBJ2-7|NA|TRBV7-2|TRBD2
CASSPAASGKSSEQYF
TGTGCCAGCAGCCCGGCGGCTAGCGGGAAAAGTAGCGAGCAGTACTTC
>TRBJ1-2|NA|TRBV29-1|TRBD1
CSVVSGGGDGYTF
TGCAGCGTTGTGTCAGGGGGTGGTGATGGCTACACCTTC
>TRBJ2-1|NA|TRBV27|TRBD1
CASSFGTGANEQFF
TGTGCCAGCAGTTTTGGGACAGGGGCCAATGAGCAGTTCTTC
>TRBJ1-1|NA|TRBV7-2|NA
CASSRNRVDTEAFF
TGTGCCAGCAGCCGGAACAGGGTAGACACTGAAGCTTTCTTT